One T cell receptor (beta chain) is described in this entry. Antigen unknown. The germline CDR1 and CDR2 sequences are LGHNA and YSLEER. V lost 3 bases, J lost 6 bases, and 18 bases lay in between. This CDR3 region has 16 residues. After template switching added a universal primer site, the resulting cDNA carried unique molecular identifiers. TCRdb ran MiXCR on the 5' RACE reads and lists one entry per CDR3 protein. This sample has some 590,000 distinct CDR3 sequences, with 9.5% to 10% found just once. The data were obtained in a study of identical twins. Study results and limitations: Possibly, invariant MAIT and iNKT cells partly confounded zero-insertion analyses. Findings depended on cross-sectional statistics rather than tracking the same donors. Models underestimated out-of-frame TCR alpha sharing in monozygotic twins.

The same data also contributed to another study, on yellow fever vaccine responses in identical twins.

The TCR was taken from a woman aged 18-29 years in good health. This rearrangement joins TRBV4-3 to TRBJ2-1; TRBD2 is a possible D gene (5 bases). The sample comprised PBMCs. This chain's CDR3 is CASSHRFSGGVNEQFF. CDR3 nucleotides: TGCGCCAGCAGCCACCGTTTCAGTGGAGGCGTCAATGAGCAGTTCTTC.